The clone carrying this T cell receptor beta chain came up once. Using immunoSEQ multiplex PCR, the repertoire was profiled, and TCRdb retains in-frame clones only, with some absent. Here the sample spans about 110,000 clones, roughly 87% being singletons. This entry comes from a study of blood T cell repertoires in COVID-19. For the study at large: From T cells, B-cell-depleted T cells, or PBMCs came the material, which was cDNA or gDNA.

J was trimmed by 4 bases and V by 5 bases; bases with no gene match: 6. Germline loops: CDR1 MNHEY, CDR2 SVGAGI. There are 15 residues in the CDR3. The chain combines TRBV6-5 with TRBJ1-4; 8 nucleotides align to TRBD1. This receptor was obtained from a human donor in a cohort sampled during active COVID-19. Sequenced: peripheral blood. CDR3 sequence (DNA): TGTGCCAGCAGTCATGGGGGACAGGATAATGAAAAACTGTTTTTT. It encodes CASSHGGQDNEKLFF.